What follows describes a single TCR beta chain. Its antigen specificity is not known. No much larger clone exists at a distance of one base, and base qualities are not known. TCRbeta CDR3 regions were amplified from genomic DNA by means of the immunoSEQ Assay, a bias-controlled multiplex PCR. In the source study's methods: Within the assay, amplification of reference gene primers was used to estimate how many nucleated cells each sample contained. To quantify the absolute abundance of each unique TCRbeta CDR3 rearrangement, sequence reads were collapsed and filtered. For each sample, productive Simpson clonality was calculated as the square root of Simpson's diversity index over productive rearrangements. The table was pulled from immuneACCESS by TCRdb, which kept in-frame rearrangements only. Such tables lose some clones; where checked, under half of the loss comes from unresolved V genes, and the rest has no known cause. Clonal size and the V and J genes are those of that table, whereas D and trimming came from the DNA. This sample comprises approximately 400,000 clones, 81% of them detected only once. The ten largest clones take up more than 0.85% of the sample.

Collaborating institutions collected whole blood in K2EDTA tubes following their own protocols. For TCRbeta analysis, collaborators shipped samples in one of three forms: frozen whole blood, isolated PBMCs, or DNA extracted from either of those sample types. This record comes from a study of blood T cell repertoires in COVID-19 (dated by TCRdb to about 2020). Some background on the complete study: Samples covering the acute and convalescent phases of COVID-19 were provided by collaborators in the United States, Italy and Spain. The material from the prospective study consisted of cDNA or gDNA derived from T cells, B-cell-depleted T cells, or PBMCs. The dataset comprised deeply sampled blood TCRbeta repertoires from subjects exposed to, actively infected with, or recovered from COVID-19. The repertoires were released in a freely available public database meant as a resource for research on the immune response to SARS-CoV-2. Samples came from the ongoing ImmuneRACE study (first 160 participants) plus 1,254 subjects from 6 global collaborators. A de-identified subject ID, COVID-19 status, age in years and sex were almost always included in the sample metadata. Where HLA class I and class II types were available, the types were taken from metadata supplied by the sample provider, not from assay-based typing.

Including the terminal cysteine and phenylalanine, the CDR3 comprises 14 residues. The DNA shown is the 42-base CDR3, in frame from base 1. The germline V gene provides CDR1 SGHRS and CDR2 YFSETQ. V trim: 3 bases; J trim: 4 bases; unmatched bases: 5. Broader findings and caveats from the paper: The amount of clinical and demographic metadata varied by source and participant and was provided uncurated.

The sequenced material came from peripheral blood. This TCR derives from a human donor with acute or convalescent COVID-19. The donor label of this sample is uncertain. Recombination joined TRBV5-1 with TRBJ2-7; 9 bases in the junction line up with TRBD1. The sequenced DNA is TGCGCCAGCAGCTCCACAGGGGGCAGTTACGAGCAGTACTTC. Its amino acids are CASSSTGGSYEQYF.